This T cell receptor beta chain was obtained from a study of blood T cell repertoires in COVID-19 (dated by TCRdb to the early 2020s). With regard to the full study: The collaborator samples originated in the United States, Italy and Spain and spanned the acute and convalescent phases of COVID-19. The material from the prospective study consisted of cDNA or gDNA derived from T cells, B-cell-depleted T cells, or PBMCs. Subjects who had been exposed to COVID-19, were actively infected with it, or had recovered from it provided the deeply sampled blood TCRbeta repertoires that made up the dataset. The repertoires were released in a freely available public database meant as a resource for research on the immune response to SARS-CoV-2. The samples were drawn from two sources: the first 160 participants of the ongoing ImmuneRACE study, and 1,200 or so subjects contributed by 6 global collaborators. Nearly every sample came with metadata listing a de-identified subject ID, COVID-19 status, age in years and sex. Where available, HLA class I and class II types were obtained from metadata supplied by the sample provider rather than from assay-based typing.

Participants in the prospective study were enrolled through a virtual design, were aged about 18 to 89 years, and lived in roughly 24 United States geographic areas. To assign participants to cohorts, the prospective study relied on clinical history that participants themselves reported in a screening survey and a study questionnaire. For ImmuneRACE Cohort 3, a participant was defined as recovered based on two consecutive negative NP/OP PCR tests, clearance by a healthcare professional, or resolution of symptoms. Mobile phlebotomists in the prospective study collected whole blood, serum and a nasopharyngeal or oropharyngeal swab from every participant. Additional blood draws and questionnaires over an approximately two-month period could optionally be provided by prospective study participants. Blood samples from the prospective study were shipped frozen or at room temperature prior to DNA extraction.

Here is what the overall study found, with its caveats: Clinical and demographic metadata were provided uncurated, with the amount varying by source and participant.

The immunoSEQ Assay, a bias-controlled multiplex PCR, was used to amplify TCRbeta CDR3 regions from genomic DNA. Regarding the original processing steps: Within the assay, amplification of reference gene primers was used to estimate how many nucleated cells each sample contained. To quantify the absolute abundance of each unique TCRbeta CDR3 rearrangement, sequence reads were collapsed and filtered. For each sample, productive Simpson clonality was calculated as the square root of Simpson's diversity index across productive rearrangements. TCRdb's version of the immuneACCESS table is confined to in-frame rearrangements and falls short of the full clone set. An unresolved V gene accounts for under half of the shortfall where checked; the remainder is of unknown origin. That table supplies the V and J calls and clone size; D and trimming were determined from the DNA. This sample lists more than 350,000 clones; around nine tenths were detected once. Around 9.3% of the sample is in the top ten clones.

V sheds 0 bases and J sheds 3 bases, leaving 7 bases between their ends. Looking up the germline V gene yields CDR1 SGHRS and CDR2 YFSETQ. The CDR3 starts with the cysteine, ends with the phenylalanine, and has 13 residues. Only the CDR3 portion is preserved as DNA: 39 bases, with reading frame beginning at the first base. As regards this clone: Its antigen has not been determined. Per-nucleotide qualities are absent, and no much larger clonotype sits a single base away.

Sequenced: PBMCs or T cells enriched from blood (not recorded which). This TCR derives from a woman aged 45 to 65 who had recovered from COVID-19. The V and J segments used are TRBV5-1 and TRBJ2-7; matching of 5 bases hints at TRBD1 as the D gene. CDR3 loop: CASSLGQLYEQYF. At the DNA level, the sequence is TGCGCCAGCAGCTTGGGACAGCTCTACGAGCAGTACTTC. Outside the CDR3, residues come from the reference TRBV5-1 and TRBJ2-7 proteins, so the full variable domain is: KAGVTQTPRYLIKTRGQQVTLSCSPISGHRSVSWYQQTPGQGLQFLFEYFSETQRNKGNFPGRFSGRQFSNSRSEMNVSTLELGDSALYLCASSLGQLYEQYFGPGTRLTVT.